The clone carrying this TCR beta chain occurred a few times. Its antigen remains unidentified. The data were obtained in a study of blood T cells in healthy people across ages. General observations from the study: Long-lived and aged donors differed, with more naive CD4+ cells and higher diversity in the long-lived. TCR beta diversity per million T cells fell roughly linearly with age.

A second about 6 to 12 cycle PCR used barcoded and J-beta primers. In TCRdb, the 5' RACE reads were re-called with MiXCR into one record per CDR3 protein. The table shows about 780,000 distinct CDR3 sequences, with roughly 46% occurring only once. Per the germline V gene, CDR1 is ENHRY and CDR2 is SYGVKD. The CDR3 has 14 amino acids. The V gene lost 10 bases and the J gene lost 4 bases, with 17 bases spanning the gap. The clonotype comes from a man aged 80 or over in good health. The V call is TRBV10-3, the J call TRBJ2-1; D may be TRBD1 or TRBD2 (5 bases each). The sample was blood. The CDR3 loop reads CASDTGTDYNEQFF. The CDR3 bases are TGTGCCAGCGACACCGGGACGGATTACAATGAGCAGTTCTTC.